The 30 T cell receptor beta chains presented below share a single source sample, sequenced in a study of identical twins. Via MiXCR, TCRdb re-called the 5' RACE reads, giving one row per CDR3 protein. The sample includes around 550,000 distinct CDR3 sequences, over 12% of them seen just once. A further study also used this sample, focusing on yellow fever vaccine responses in identical twins.

What was sequenced was CD4+ T cells sorted from blood. Receptors originate from a woman aged 18-30 years in good health.

V usage is TRBV7-2 and J usage is TRBJ2-7; D is uncertain. This CDR3 has 17 residues. Germline loops: CDR1 SGHTA, CDR2 FQGNSA. The germline V and J ends were trimmed by 0 bases and 7 bases, with 22 bases remaining between them. The CDR3 coding sequence is TGTGCCAGCAGCTTAGCGCCCGCTAGTACGTCGATACAGGAGCAGTACTTC. Amino acid sequence: CASSLAPASTSIQEQYF.

V gene TRBV20-1 combines with J gene TRBJ2-7, with 10 bases matching TRBD1. The CDR3 totals 16 residues. Per germline, CDR1 DFQATT and CDR2 SNEGSKA (reference sequence). The V gene end was trimmed by 1 base and the J gene end by 1 base; junction bases not matched to a gene: 7. DNA of the CDR3: TGCAGTGCTAGAGCGAGGGACAGGGGTAGTTCCTACGAGCAGTACTTC. Its protein is CSARARDRGSSYEQYF.

The J gene is TRBJ2-3, the V gene TRBV29-1; D may be TRBD1 (6 bases). The germline CDR1 and CDR2 sequences are SQVTM and ANQGSEA. The ends were cut back, 4 bases at V and 2 bases at J, with 16 bases in the middle. The CDR3 spans 15 residues. CDR3 coding DNA: TGCAGCGTTGTCTGGGGGCTCAGTTACACAGATACGCAGTATTTT. Translation gives CSVVWGLSYTDTQYF.

This clonotype was observed a few times. This chain links TRBV7-6 with TRBJ2-1; TRBD2 aligns across 7 bases. CDR3 length: 15 amino acids. Germline CDR1 is SGHVS and CDR2 is FNYEAQ. The V and J ends lost 4 bases and 3 bases, in that order; junction bases with no gene match: 6. The CDR3 loop reads CASSSQRGHYNEQFF. The CDR3 bases are TGTGCCAGCAGCTCCCAGCGGGGTCACTACAATGAGCAGTTCTTC.

This clonotype was found a few times. The CDR3: CASSVGNLNYNEQFF. CDR3 DNA: TGTGCCAGCTCAGTCGGGAACCTAAACTACAATGAGCAGTTCTTC. This sequence joins TRBV18 and TRBJ2-1; TRBD2 might be the D (5 bases). CDR3 length: 15 residues. Trimming stripped 5 bases from V and 3 bases from J, with 14 bases between. CDR1 and CDR2 (germline): KGHSH, LQKENI.

This clonotype was counted ten times or more. The chain is built from TRBV6-2 or TRBV6-3 and TRBJ2-7; 7 nucleotides align to TRBD1. The V segment lost 8 bases and the J segment 2 bases; nucleotides outside the gene matches: 12. This CDR3 region has 15 residues. The V gene's germline CDR1 is MNHEY and CDR2 SVGEGT. The CDR3 DNA is TGTGCCAGCGGTCACACAGGGGCTTTACCCTACGAGCAGTACTTC. The encoded protein is CASGHTGALPYEQYF.

The gene calls are TRBV27 and TRBJ2-1, with 14 bases matching TRBD2. Looked up from germline, CDR1 is MNHEY and CDR2 is SMNVEV (reference sequence). V lost 4 bases, J lost 6 bases, and 8 bases stayed unmatched. This CDR3 region has 17 residues. The CDR3 protein is CASSSGLAGAVGNEQFF. CDR3 sequence (DNA): TGTGCCAGCAGTTCGGGACTAGCGGGAGCAGTAGGCAATGAGCAGTTCTTC.

This clonotype was counted between two and nine times. The V call is TRBV4-2, the J call TRBJ2-3, with TRBD2 identical over 7 bases. V shed 0 bases and J 1 base; nucleotides not matched to a gene: 7. Germline V CDR1 and CDR2: LGHNA, YNFKEQ. The CDR3 is made up of 17 amino acids. Written as DNA, the CDR3 is TGTGCCAGCAGCCAAGAGTCCGGGGGGATCCGCACAGATACGCAGTATTTT. Its translation is CASSQESGGIRTDTQYF.

This chain joins TRBV2 and TRBJ2-7, with 9 positions matching TRBD1. This CDR3 region has 13 residues. The germline CDR1 and CDR2 sequences are SNHLY and FYNNEI. The V and J ends lost 5 bases and 4 bases, in that order; junction bases with no gene match: 3. The CDR3 DNA reads TGTGCCAGCAGTACACAGGGGGCTTACGAGCAGTACTTC. Translating it yields CASSTQGAYEQYF.

The rearrangement joins TRBV3-1 to TRBJ2-3, with 10 bases lining up with TRBD2. The CDR3 length is 16 residues. With 1 base clipped from V and 3 bases from J, the junction kept 4 bases outside the gene matches. CDR1 and CDR2 (germline): LGHDT, YNNKEL (reference sequence). CDR3 DNA: TGTGCCAGCAGCCAAGTGAGCGGGAGGGGGACAGATACGCAGTATTTT. This sequence encodes CASSQVSGRGTDTQYF.

This clonotype was counted between two and nine times. The chain is built from TRBV29-1 and TRBJ2-3; D remains unclear. Looked up from germline, CDR1 is SQVTM and CDR2 is ANQGSEA. With 7 bases removed from V and 4 bases from J, the gap between germline ends came to 18 bases. The CDR3 is 14 amino acids. CDR3 DNA: TGCAGCGCCAGACCCTACAGCCTAGCAGATACGCAGTATTTT. This encodes CSARPYSLADTQYF.

The chain recombines TRBV5-1 with TRBJ2-7; possible D gene TRBD2, 5 bases. Germline CDR1 SGHRS, CDR2 YFSETQ. The CDR3 spans 14 residues. Trimming removed 3 bases at V and 5 bases at J, with 15 bases between. The CDR3 protein is CASSSEGLRDEQYF. The CDR3 region has the DNA TGCGCCAGCAGCTCCGAGGGTTTGAGGGACGAGCAGTACTTC.

The table lists this clonotype with a few counts. The J gene is TRBJ2-1, the V gene TRBV24-1; 15 bases match TRBD2. J lost 9 bases, V lost 3 bases, and 5 bases had no gene match. This CDR3 spans 16 amino acids. The V gene's germline CDR1 is KGHDR and CDR2 SFDVKD. CDR3 sequence: CATSDAPGLAGGEQFF. The CDR3 DNA is TGTGCCACCAGTGATGCCCCGGGACTAGCGGGGGGTGAGCAGTTCTTC.

This clonotype was detected only a few times. The V and J genes are TRBV12-3 or TRBV12-4 and TRBJ1-5; D is unclear. This CDR3 region has 14 residues. Trimming left V 10 bases short and J 5 bases short, with 18 bases between. The CDR3 DNA follows: TGTGCCACCAAGAACCTAGGGTTAGATCAGCCCCAGCATTTT. Translated: CATKNLGLDQPQHF.

This clonotype has a handful of counts. The chain has TRBV15 and TRBJ1-4, with TRBD1 as a possible D gene (5 bases). Trimming cost V 5 bases and J 4 bases, with 23 bases left between them. The germline V gene has CDR1 LNHNV and CDR2 YYDKDF (reference sequence). The CDR3 has 18 residues. In nucleotides, the CDR3 is TGTGCCACCAGCCGATCCCGGGATGCGGGGCACAGTAATGAAAAACTGTTTTTT. Amino acid sequence: CATSRSRDAGHSNEKLFF.

The chain joins TRBV18 to TRBJ2-1; 14 bases align to TRBD2. Trimming cost V 6 bases and J 10 bases; bases outside gene matches: 11. The CDR3 has 16 amino acids. From germline, CDR1 is KGHSH and CDR2 LQKENI. The CDR3 is CASSAGTSGSVPEQFF. The CDR3 nucleotides read TGTGCCAGCTCGGCCGGGACTAGCGGGAGTGTACCCGAGCAGTTCTTC.

The V call is TRBV3-1, the J call TRBJ2-1, with D possibly matching TRBD2 (6 bases). The CDR3 runs to 13 residues. V lost 4 bases and J 6 bases, leaving 10 bases between the germline ends. Germline loops: CDR1 LGHDT, CDR2 YNNKEL (reference sequence). The chain's CDR3 is CASSRLVGNEQFF. CDR3 bases: TGTGCCAGCAGCCGACTAGTTGGCAATGAGCAGTTCTTC.

This clonotype was seen ten or more times. V usage is TRBV12-3 or TRBV12-4 and J usage is TRBJ2-2; TRBD1 matches 9 bases. The junction had 5 bases not matched to a gene; V was cut back by 3 bases and J by 3 bases. The CDR3 loop spans 16 amino acids. The CDR3 region has the DNA TGTGCCAGCAGTTTGGAGGACAGGGGATACACCGGGGAGCTGTTTTTT. This encodes CASSLEDRGYTGELFF.

This clonotype was counted a few times. The chain's CDR3 is CAISDQGGEKLFF. For the CDR3, the DNA is TGTGCCATCAGTGATCAGGGAGGGGAAAAACTGTTTTTT. The chain is built from TRBV10-3 and TRBJ1-4, with D tentatively TRBD1 (5 bases). This CDR3 comprises 13 residues. Germline CDR1 ENHRY, CDR2 SYGVKD. Deletions cut 3 bases from V and 8 bases from J, with 10 bases between.

The DNA for the CDR3 is TGTGCCAGCAGTCAACAGGGTCAGGGAGCCAAAAACATTCAGTACTTC. It encodes CASSQQGQGAKNIQYF. The rearrangement uses TRBV28 and TRBJ2-4; tentatively, D is TRBD1 (6 bases). The germline V gene encodes CDR1 MDHEN and CDR2 SYDVKM. This CDR3 is built from 16 residues. V lost 5 bases and J 0 bases, leaving 14 bases between the germline ends.

The V and J genes are TRBV27 and TRBJ2-5; D may be TRBD1 (6 bases). Germline V lookup: CDR1 MNHEY, CDR2 SMNVEV (reference sequence). The CDR3 extends over 15 amino acids. Trimming took off 4 bases at V and 4 bases at J, with 16 bases between the two ends. The CDR3 DNA reads TGTGCCAGCAGTTGCCCCATCCAGGGGAGAGAGACCCAGTACTTC. Amino acid sequence: CASSCPIQGRETQYF.

The chain employs TRBV7-9 and TRBJ2-3; 9 bases fit TRBD1. This CDR3 is 15 amino acids long. Germline loops: CDR1 SEHNR, CDR2 FQNEAQ (reference sequence). Trimming at V came to 3 bases and at J to 5 bases, leaving 6 bases not matched to a gene. This CDR3 reads CASSFGQGLGDTQYF. Here the CDR3 DNA reads TGTGCCAGCAGCTTTGGACAGGGGTTGGGAGATACGCAGTATTTT.

This clonotype turned up a few times. This chain joins TRBV7-2 and TRBJ2-2, with D possibly matching TRBD1 (6 bases). The V end lost 2 bases, the J end lost 2 bases, and 9 bases lay between the germline ends. The CDR3 covers 15 residues. The germline CDR1 and CDR2 sequences are SGHTA and FQGNSA. CDR3 DNA sequence: TGTGCCAGCAGCTTAATACAGGGAAACACCGGGGAGCTGTTTTTT. Protein: CASSLIQGNTGELFF.

V usage is TRBV5-1 and J usage is TRBJ2-2; perhaps TRBD1 as D (5 bases). CDR3 length: 16 amino acids. Trimming stripped 4 bases from V and 3 bases from J, with 16 bases between. Germline V gene sequence: CDR1 SGHRS, CDR2 YFSETQ. The CDR3: CASSLAFGADTGELFF. DNA for the CDR3: TGCGCCAGCAGCCTCGCTTTTGGGGCAGACACCGGGGAGCTGTTTTTT.

The V call is TRBV12-3 or TRBV12-4, the J call TRBJ2-2; 12 bases fit TRBD2. CDR3 size: 16 residues. The trim removed 6 bases at V and 2 bases at J, leaving 4 bases unmatched. The CDR3 coding sequence is TGTGCCAGCAGCGCTAGCGGGAGGGCTAACACCGGGGAGCTGTTTTTT. Protein: CASSASGRANTGELFF.

This clonotype was counted a few times. V and J are TRBV27 and TRBJ2-3, with 8 bases lining up with TRBD1. This CDR3 spans 14 amino acids. V was pared by 7 bases and J by 0 bases, with 3 bases of the junction left unmatched. Germline-derived CDR1 and CDR2 are MNHEY and SMNVEV (reference sequence). The CDR3 sequence: CASMRTGSTDTQYF. The CDR3, as DNA: TGTGCCAGCATGCGGACAGGGAGCACAGATACGCAGTATTTT.

The chain combines TRBV7-8 with TRBJ2-2; 10 nucleotides agree with TRBD1. Germline loops: CDR1 SGHVS, CDR2 FQNEAQ. Trimming at V came to 0 bases and at J to 3 bases, leaving 4 bases not matched to a gene. The CDR3 runs 17 residues. CDR3 sequence (DNA): TGTGCCAGCAGCTTAGCAGGACAGGGGGTATACACCGGGGAGCTGTTTTTT. Its translation: CASSLAGQGVYTGELFF.

This sequence joins TRBV12-3 or TRBV12-4 and TRBJ2-2; 7 bases map to TRBD1. The CDR3 has 16 residues. V shed 5 bases, J shed 0 bases, and the junction held 6 bases outside the gene matches. CDR3 sequence: CASSNKDRTNTGELFF. CDR3 DNA: TGTGCCAGCAGTAATAAGGACAGGACGAACACCGGGGAGCTGTTTTTT.

V is TRBV10-3 and J is TRBJ1-1; D not resolved. This CDR3 contains 14 residues. Trimming took off 2 bases at V and 1 base at J, with 8 bases between the two ends. Germline assignment: CDR1 ENHRY and CDR2 SYGVKD. The CDR3 sequence: CAISERAGNTEAFF. For the CDR3, the DNA is TGTGCCATCAGTGAGCGGGCGGGGAACACTGAAGCTTTCTTT.

The V call is TRBV12-3 or TRBV12-4, the J call TRBJ2-2, with 8 bases identical to TRBD2. The CDR3 length is 14 residues. V lost 7 bases and J lost 5; bases outside the gene matches: 6. In DNA, the CDR3 is TGTGCCAGCACCCAACGGGAGGGAACCGGGGAGCTGTTTTTT. Protein product: CASTQREGTGELFF.